The TCR beta chain described here comes from a study of T cell responses to AZD1222 COVID-19 vaccine. In this sample, this clone turned up a few times. Its antigen is as yet unknown. Assay: immunoSEQ multiplex PCR; the TCRdb copy retains only in-frame clones and omits some. The sample lists some 130,000 clones; around 84% were seen once. Trimming took 3 bases from V and 2 from J, leaving 13 bases between them. Germline V gene data show CDR1 as KGHSH and CDR2 as LQKENI. The CDR3 extends over 15 amino acids. Study outcomes and limitations: Spike regions recognized by vaccine-associated CD4 TCRs spanned the protein, led by 160-218 and 743-854. Reports indicate that nearly half of spike-specific TCRs are directed at unmutated variant regions. Donors in the cohort were predominantly white British and more often female, and clonal diversity was possibly underestimated.

The source material was peripheral blood, sampled on day 0 of AZD1222 vaccination. This TCR came from an adult in good health. V is TRBV18 and J is TRBJ1-2, with D possibly being TRBD1 (5 bases). CDR3 in DNA: TGTGCCAGCTCACCCAGACAGACAACGAACTATGGCTACACCTTC. Translating gives CASSPRQTTNYGYTF.